A selection of T cell receptor beta chains follows, all from one sample in a study of blood T cell repertoires in COVID-19. The protocol was immunoSEQ multiplex PCR, while the TCRdb copy is restricted to in-frame clones and leaves out a portion. The sample gives some 390,000 clones, about 87% of which show up once; 3% is in the top ten. Material for sequencing was peripheral blood. The origin of the receptors is a human donor in a cohort sampled during active COVID-19. The CDR3 runs from the conserved cysteine through the conserved F or W. Fields, in order: CDR3 length, V gene, J gene, D gene, clone size, CDR3 protein, CDR3 DNA. The D gene is left open where the match is weak. Clone size, where shown, is once, few, many, or a class for clones that have expanded.

len: 15; v_gene: TRBV4-2; j_gene: TRBJ2-5; d_gene: .; abundance: .; CDR3aa: CASSQARGDQETQYF; CDR3nt: TGTGCCAGCAGCCAAGCCCGGGGAGATCAAGAGACCCAGTACTTC
len: 14; v_gene: TRBV6-4; j_gene: TRBJ2-7; d_gene: .; abundance: few; CDR3aa: CASRGSKEVREQYF; CDR3nt: TGTGCCAGCAGAGGATCGAAGGAGGTACGCGAGCAGTACTTC
len: 14; v_gene: TRBV27; j_gene: TRBJ2-5; d_gene: .; abundance: .; CDR3aa: CASSLSWGGETQYF; CDR3nt: TGTGCCAGCAGTTTATCGTGGGGAGGTGAGACCCAGTACTTC
len: 14; v_gene: TRBV24-1; j_gene: TRBJ2-2; d_gene: .; abundance: .; CDR3aa: CATSDHTDTGELFF; CDR3nt: TGTGCCACCAGTGACCATACAGACACCGGGGAGCTGTTTTTT
len: 19; v_gene: TRBV27; j_gene: TRBJ2-3; d_gene: TRBD2; abundance: .; CDR3aa: CASSAGLDGGFHSTDTQYF; CDR3nt: TGTGCCAGCAGTGCCGGACTAGATGGGGGTTTTCATAGCACAGATACGCAGTATTTT
len: 15; v_gene: TRBV4-1; j_gene: TRBJ1-2; d_gene: .; abundance: .; CDR3aa: CASSLNSGQHYGYTF; CDR3nt: TGCGCCAGCAGCCTGAATTCCGGACAGCACTATGGCTACACCTTC
len: 15; v_gene: TRBV6-5; j_gene: TRBJ2-2; d_gene: TRBD1; abundance: .; CDR3aa: CASIATGSNTGELFF; CDR3nt: TGTGCCAGCATAGCGACAGGGTCGAACACCGGGGAGCTGTTTTTT
len: 15; v_gene: TRBV14; j_gene: TRBJ1-6; d_gene: TRBD1; abundance: .; CDR3aa: CASSRSTGINSPLHF; CDR3nt: TGTGCCAGCAGCCGGTCGACAGGGATAAACTCACCCCTCCACTTT
len: 11; v_gene: TRBV2; j_gene: TRBJ2-7; d_gene: .; abundance: .; CDR3aa: CASGTKSEQYF; CDR3nt: TGTGCCAGCGGGACAAAGTCGGAGCAGTACTTC
len: 14; v_gene: TRBV4-1; j_gene: TRBJ2-5; d_gene: .; abundance: .; CDR3aa: CASSQVGGLETQYF; CDR3nt: TGCGCCAGCAGCCAAGTTGGGGGACTAGAGACCCAGTACTTC
len: 15; v_gene: TRBV6-1; j_gene: TRBJ2-7; d_gene: TRBD2; abundance: .; CDR3aa: CASSEPGLAEGGQYF; CDR3nt: TGTGCCAGCAGTGAGCCGGGACTAGCGGAGGGGGGGCAGTACTTC
len: 15; v_gene: TRBV6-5; j_gene: TRBJ1-6; d_gene: .; abundance: few; CDR3aa: CASSYSPGSNSPLHF; CDR3nt: TGTGCCAGCAGTTACTCGCCGGGTTCCAATTCACCCCTCCACTTT
len: 16; v_gene: TRBV9; j_gene: TRBJ1-6; d_gene: TRBD1; abundance: .; CDR3aa: CASSVSRGWEPSPLHF; CDR3nt: TGTGCCAGCAGCGTTAGCAGGGGGTGGGAGCCTTCACCCCTCCACTTT
len: 15; v_gene: TRBV9; j_gene: TRBJ2-1; d_gene: TRBD2; abundance: .; CDR3aa: CASSVGGLAGGEQFF; CDR3nt: TGTGCCAGCAGCGTAGGAGGTCTAGCGGGGGGTGAGCAGTTCTTC
len: 14; v_gene: TRBV29-1; j_gene: TRBJ1-1; d_gene: TRBD1; abundance: .; CDR3aa: CSVDQTGGSSEAFF; CDR3nt: TGCAGCGTTGACCAGACAGGGGGCAGCTCTGAAGCTTTCTTT
len: 15; v_gene: TRBV13; j_gene: TRBJ2-7; d_gene: TRBD2; abundance: .; CDR3aa: CASSLGLAGSYEQYF; CDR3nt: TGTGCCAGCAGCTTGGGTCTAGCGGGCTCCTACGAGCAGTACTTC
len: 13; v_gene: TRBV27; j_gene: TRBJ2-1; d_gene: .; abundance: .; CDR3aa: CASSWEIYNEQFF; CDR3nt: TGTGCCAGCAGTTGGGAGATATACAATGAGCAGTTCTTC
len: 13; v_gene: TRBV12-3/TRBV12-4; j_gene: TRBJ1-6; d_gene: .; abundance: once; CDR3aa: CASSLHSGSPLHF; CDR3nt: TGTGCCAGCAGTTTACACTCGGGATCACCCCTCCACTTT
len: 14; v_gene: TRBV5-1; j_gene: TRBJ2-5; d_gene: .; abundance: .; CDR3aa: CASSLASGPETQYF; CDR3nt: TGCGCCAGCAGCTTGGCCAGCGGGCCAGAGACCCAGTACTTC
len: 11; v_gene: TRBV7-9; j_gene: TRBJ2-2; d_gene: .; abundance: .; CDR3aa: CASSSSGELFF; CDR3nt: TGTGCCAGCAGCTCATCCGGGGAGCTGTTTTTT
len: 16; v_gene: TRBV19; j_gene: TRBJ2-2; d_gene: .; abundance: .; CDR3aa: CASSLGGELRTGELFF; CDR3nt: TGTGCCAGTAGCTTGGGGGGTGAATTGAGGACCGGGGAGCTGTTTTTT
len: 17; v_gene: TRBV24-1; j_gene: TRBJ2-1; d_gene: TRBD2; abundance: .; CDR3aa: CATSDQGLAGGTNEQFF; CDR3nt: TGTGCCACCAGTGACCAAGGACTAGCGGGGGGGACCAATGAGCAGTTCTTC
len: 12; v_gene: TRBV12-3/TRBV12-4; j_gene: TRBJ1-5; d_gene: .; abundance: .; CDR3aa: CASRLGAQPQHF; CDR3nt: TGTGCCAGCAGGCTGGGGGCTCAGCCCCAGCATTTT
len: 15; v_gene: TRBV27; j_gene: TRBJ2-7; d_gene: TRBD1; abundance: .; CDR3aa: CASSPPGTGGSKQYF; CDR3nt: TGTGCCAGCAGCCCTCCAGGGACAGGGGGTTCCAAGCAGTACTTC
len: 13; v_gene: TRBV30; j_gene: TRBJ2-7; d_gene: .; abundance: .; CDR3aa: CAWSVGLTYEQYF; CDR3nt: TGTGCCTGGAGTGTTGGGCTCACCTACGAGCAGTACTTC
len: 15; v_gene: TRBV24-1; j_gene: TRBJ1-5; d_gene: .; abundance: .; CDR3aa: CATSDAFGGEQPQHF; CDR3nt: TGTGCCACCAGTGACGCGTTTGGGGGGGAACAGCCCCAGCATTTT
len: 13; v_gene: TRBV2; j_gene: TRBJ2-2; d_gene: TRBD2; abundance: .; CDR3aa: CASHQRETGELFF; CDR3nt: TGTGCCAGCCACCAGCGGGAGACCGGGGAGCTGTTTTTT
len: 13; v_gene: TRBV3-1/TRBV3-2; j_gene: TRBJ2-3; d_gene: .; abundance: .; CDR3aa: CASSLGGPDTQYF; CDR3nt: TGTGCCAGCAGCCTGGGGGGGCCAGATACGCAGTATTTT
len: 16; v_gene: TRBV5-6; j_gene: TRBJ1-2; d_gene: .; abundance: .; CDR3aa: CASSPSKLGGQGGYTF; CDR3nt: TGTGCCAGCAGCCCGTCAAAGCTCGGGGGTCAGGGCGGCTACACCTTC
len: 13; v_gene: TRBV6-5; j_gene: TRBJ1-6; d_gene: TRBD1; abundance: few; CDR3aa: CASSTTGVSPLHF; CDR3nt: TGTGCCAGCAGCACTACAGGGGTCTCACCCCTCCACTTT
len: 15; v_gene: TRBV4-1; j_gene: TRBJ2-3; d_gene: TRBD1; abundance: .; CDR3aa: CASSWSGQGADTQYF; CDR3nt: TGCGCCAGCAGCTGGTCGGGACAGGGAGCAGATACGCAGTATTTT
len: 16; v_gene: TRBV7-7; j_gene: TRBJ2-3; d_gene: TRBD2; abundance: .; CDR3aa: CASSPGTSGYTDTQYF; CDR3nt: TGTGCCAGCAGCCCCGGGACTAGCGGCTACACAGATACGCAGTATTTT
len: 15; v_gene: TRBV19; j_gene: TRBJ2-5; d_gene: .; abundance: .; CDR3aa: CASSILRGRQETQYF; CDR3nt: TGTGCCAGTAGTATTCTGCGGGGAAGACAAGAGACCCAGTACTTC
len: 19; v_gene: TRBV15; j_gene: TRBJ2-7; d_gene: TRBD2; abundance: few; CDR3aa: CATSRGRGLAGVQAYEQYF; CDR3nt: TGTGCCACCAGCAGAGGTCGAGGACTAGCGGGAGTTCAGGCGTACGAGCAGTACTTC
len: 16; v_gene: TRBV6-5; j_gene: TRBJ2-2; d_gene: .; abundance: .; CDR3aa: CASSYSWGPSTGELFF; CDR3nt: TGTGCCAGCAGTTACTCCTGGGGGCCCTCCACCGGGGAGCTGTTTTTT
len: 15; v_gene: TRBV2; j_gene: TRBJ1-5; d_gene: .; abundance: .; CDR3aa: CASSERTVGNQPQHF; CDR3nt: TGTGCCAGCAGTGAACGGACAGTAGGCAATCAGCCCCAGCATTTT
len: 13; v_gene: TRBV4-2; j_gene: TRBJ1-1; d_gene: TRBD1; abundance: few; CDR3aa: CASSQSQGYEAFF; CDR3nt: TGTGCCAGCAGCCAGTCACAGGGGTATGAAGCTTTCTTT
len: 12; v_gene: TRBV3-1/TRBV3-2; j_gene: TRBJ2-1; d_gene: .; abundance: once; CDR3aa: CASSQDVSEQFF; CDR3nt: TGTGCCAGCAGCCAAGATGTATCTGAGCAGTTCTTC
len: 17; v_gene: TRBV7-9; j_gene: TRBJ2-5; d_gene: TRBD1; abundance: .; CDR3aa: CASRLRGRDRLEETQYF; CDR3nt: TGTGCCAGCAGACTACGGGGACGGGACAGGCTGGAAGAGACCCAGTACTTC
len: 15; v_gene: TRBV2; j_gene: TRBJ1-5; d_gene: .; abundance: .; CDR3aa: CASSERPGERQPQHF; CDR3nt: TGTGCCAGCAGTGAACGGCCCGGGGAAAGGCAGCCCCAGCATTTT
len: 13; v_gene: TRBV18; j_gene: TRBJ2-7; d_gene: TRBD1; abundance: .; CDR3aa: CASSLGQNYEQYF; CDR3nt: TGTGCCAGCTCCCTGGGACAGAACTACGAGCAGTACTTC
len: 17; v_gene: TRBV14; j_gene: TRBJ2-3; d_gene: TRBD1; abundance: .; CDR3aa: CASSKAQGAGETDTQYF; CDR3nt: TGTGCCAGCAGCAAGGCTCAGGGGGCGGGCGAGACAGATACGCAGTATTTT
len: 15; v_gene: TRBV7-2; j_gene: TRBJ2-3; d_gene: TRBD2; abundance: .; CDR3aa: CASSATSGGTDTQYF; CDR3nt: TGTGCCAGCAGCGCAACTAGCGGGGGTACAGATACGCAGTATTTT
len: 15; v_gene: TRBV9; j_gene: TRBJ1-4; d_gene: .; abundance: .; CDR3aa: CASSVGGGQGEKLFF; CDR3nt: TGTGCCAGCAGCGTGGGGGGTGGGCAGGGTGAAAAACTGTTTTTT
len: 12; v_gene: TRBV7-9; j_gene: TRBJ2-5; d_gene: TRBD2; abundance: .; CDR3aa: CAEGRVEETQYF; CDR3nt: TGTGCGGAAGGGAGGGTAGAAGAGACCCAGTACTTC
len: 15; v_gene: TRBV15; j_gene: TRBJ1-3; d_gene: .; abundance: .; CDR3aa: CATSRDQGVGNTIYF; CDR3nt: TGTGCCACCAGCAGAGATCAAGGGGTTGGAAACACCATATATTTT
len: 18; v_gene: TRBV5-1; j_gene: TRBJ1-2; d_gene: .; abundance: .; CDR3aa: CASSLLAGLGGADYGYTF; CDR3nt: TGCGCCAGCAGCTTACTCGCGGGACTTGGGGGGGCCGACTATGGCTACACCTTC
len: 15; v_gene: TRBV29-1; j_gene: TRBJ1-6; d_gene: .; abundance: .; CDR3aa: CSVKEGSSYNSPLHF; CDR3nt: TGCAGCGTTAAGGAGGGAAGCTCCTATAATTCACCCCTCCACTTT
len: 14; v_gene: TRBV28; j_gene: TRBJ1-2; d_gene: TRBD1; abundance: once; CDR3aa: CASWGQGERHGYTF; CDR3nt: TGTGCCAGCTGGGGACAGGGTGAGAGGCATGGCTACACCTTC
len: 16; v_gene: TRBV6-4; j_gene: TRBJ2-3; d_gene: TRBD2; abundance: .; CDR3aa: CASSSIAGGPTDTQYF; CDR3nt: TGTGCCAGCAGTTCCATAGCGGGGGGGCCGACAGATACGCAGTATTTT
len: 13; v_gene: TRBV7-2; j_gene: TRBJ1-2; d_gene: .; abundance: .; CDR3aa: CASSPRYNYGYTF; CDR3nt: TGTGCCAGCAGCCCGCGGTATAACTATGGCTACACCTTC
len: 15; v_gene: TRBV7-8; j_gene: TRBJ1-1; d_gene: TRBD1; abundance: .; CDR3aa: CASSRPGTGGTEAFF; CDR3nt: TGTGCCAGCAGCCGTCCCGGGACAGGGGGGACTGAAGCTTTCTTT
len: 18; v_gene: TRBV3-1/TRBV3-2; j_gene: TRBJ1-2; d_gene: TRBD1; abundance: .; CDR3aa: CASSHVISGQGISSGYTF; CDR3nt: TGTGCCAGCAGCCATGTCATTTCCGGACAGGGCATTTCGTCTGGCTACACCTTC
len: 15; v_gene: TRBV5-5; j_gene: TRBJ1-2; d_gene: TRBD1; abundance: .; CDR3aa: CASSFAGQGDYGYTF; CDR3nt: TGTGCCAGCAGCTTCGCCGGACAGGGGGACTATGGCTACACCTTC